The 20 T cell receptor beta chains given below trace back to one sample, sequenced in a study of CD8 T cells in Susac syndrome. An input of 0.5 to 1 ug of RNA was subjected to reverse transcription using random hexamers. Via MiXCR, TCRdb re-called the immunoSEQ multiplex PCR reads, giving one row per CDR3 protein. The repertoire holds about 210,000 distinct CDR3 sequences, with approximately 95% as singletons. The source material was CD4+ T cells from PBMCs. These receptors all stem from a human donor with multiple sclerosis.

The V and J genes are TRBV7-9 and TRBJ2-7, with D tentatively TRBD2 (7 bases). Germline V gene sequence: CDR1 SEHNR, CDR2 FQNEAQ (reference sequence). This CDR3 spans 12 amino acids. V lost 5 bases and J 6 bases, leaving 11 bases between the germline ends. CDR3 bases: TGTGCCAGCAGCCAAGGGGGGGGCGAGCAGTACTTC. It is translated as CASSQGGGEQYF.

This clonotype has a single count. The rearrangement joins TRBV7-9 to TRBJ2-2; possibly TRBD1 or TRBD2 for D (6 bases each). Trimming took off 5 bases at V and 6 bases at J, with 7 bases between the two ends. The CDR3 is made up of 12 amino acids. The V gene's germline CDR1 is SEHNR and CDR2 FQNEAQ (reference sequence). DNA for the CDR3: TGTGCCAGCAGCAGGGGGGCCGGGGAGCTGTTTTTT. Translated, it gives CASSRGAGELFF. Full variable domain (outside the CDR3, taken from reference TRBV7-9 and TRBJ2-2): DTGVSQNPRHKITKRGQNVTFRCDPISEHNRLYWYRQTLGQGPEFLTYFQNEAQLEKSRLLSDRFSAERPKGSFSTLEIQRTEQGDSAMYLCASSRGAGELFFGEGSRLTVL.

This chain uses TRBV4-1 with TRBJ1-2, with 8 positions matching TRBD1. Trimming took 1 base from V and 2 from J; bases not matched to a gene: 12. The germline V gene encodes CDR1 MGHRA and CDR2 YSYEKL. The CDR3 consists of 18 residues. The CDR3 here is CASSQGRQGLRGNYGYTF. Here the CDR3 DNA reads TGCGCCAGCAGCCAAGGTCGACAGGGGCTACGAGGGAACTATGGCTACACCTTC.

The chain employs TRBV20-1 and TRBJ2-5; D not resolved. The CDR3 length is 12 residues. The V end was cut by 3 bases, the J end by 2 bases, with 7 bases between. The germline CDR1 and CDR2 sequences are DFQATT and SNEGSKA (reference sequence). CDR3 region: CSARSGQETQYF. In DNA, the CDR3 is TGCAGTGCTAGGTCCGGACAAGAGACCCAGTACTTC.

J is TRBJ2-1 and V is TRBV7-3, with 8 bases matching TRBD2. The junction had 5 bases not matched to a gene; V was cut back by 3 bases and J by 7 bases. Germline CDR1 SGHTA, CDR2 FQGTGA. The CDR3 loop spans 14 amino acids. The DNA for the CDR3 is TGTGCCAGCAGCTTTTCTAGCGGGTTTAATGAGCAGTTCTTC. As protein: CASSFSSGFNEQFF. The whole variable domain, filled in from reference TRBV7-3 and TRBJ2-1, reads GAGVSQTPSNKVTEKGKYVELRCDPISGHTALYWYRQSLGQGPEFLIYFQGTGAADDSGLPNDRFFAVRPEGSVSTLKIQRTERGDSAVYLCASSFSSGFNEQFFGPGTRLTVL.

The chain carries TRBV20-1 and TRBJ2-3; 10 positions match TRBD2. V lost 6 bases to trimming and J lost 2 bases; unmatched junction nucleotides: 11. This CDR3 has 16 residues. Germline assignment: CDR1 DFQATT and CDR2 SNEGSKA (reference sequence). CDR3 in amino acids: CSAGSSAGGSTDTQYF. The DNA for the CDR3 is TGCAGTGCCGGAAGCTCAGCGGGAGGGTCCACAGATACGCAGTATTTT.

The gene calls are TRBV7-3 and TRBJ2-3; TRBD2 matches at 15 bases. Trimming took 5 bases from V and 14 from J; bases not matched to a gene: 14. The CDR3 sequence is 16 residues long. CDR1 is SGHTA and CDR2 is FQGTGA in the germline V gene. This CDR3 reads CASSPPPGLAGGVMYF. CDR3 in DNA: TGTGCCAGCAGCCCACCGCCAGGACTAGCGGGAGGGGTAATGTATTTT.

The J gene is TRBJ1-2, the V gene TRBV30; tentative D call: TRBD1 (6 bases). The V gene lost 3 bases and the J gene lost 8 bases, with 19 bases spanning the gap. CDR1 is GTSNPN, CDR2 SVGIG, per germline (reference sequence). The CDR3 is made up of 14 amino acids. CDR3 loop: CAWSLAIRGSGYTF. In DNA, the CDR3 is TGTGCCTGGAGCCTCGCCATCAGGGGATCGGGCTACACCTTC.

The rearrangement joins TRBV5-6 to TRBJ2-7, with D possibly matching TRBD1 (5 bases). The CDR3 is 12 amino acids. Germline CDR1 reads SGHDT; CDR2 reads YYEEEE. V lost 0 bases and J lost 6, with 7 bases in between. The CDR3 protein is CASSLGQPEQYF. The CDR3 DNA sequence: TGTGCCAGCAGCTTGGGACAGCCCGAGCAGTACTTC.

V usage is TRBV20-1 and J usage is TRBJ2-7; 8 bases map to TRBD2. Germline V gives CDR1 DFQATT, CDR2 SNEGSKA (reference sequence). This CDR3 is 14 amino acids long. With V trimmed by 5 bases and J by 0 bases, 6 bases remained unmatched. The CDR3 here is CSAPGTRGSYEQYF. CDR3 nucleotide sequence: TGCAGTGCTCCCGGGACTAGGGGCTCCTACGAGCAGTACTTC.

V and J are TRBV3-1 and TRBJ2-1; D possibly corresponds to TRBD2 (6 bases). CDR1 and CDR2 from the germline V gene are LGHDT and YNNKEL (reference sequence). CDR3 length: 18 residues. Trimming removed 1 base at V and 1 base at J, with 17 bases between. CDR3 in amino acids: CASSQGGRLGRSYNEQFF. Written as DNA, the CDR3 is TGTGCCAGCAGCCAAGGGGGCAGGCTTGGGAGGTCCTACAATGAGCAGTTCTTC.

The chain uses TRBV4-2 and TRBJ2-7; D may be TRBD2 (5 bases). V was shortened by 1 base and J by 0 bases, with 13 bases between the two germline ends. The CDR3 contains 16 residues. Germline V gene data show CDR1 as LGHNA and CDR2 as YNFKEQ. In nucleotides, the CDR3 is TGTGCCAGCAGCCAAGGGGTAGAGGACTTCTCCTACGAGCAGTACTTC. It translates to CASSQGVEDFSYEQYF.

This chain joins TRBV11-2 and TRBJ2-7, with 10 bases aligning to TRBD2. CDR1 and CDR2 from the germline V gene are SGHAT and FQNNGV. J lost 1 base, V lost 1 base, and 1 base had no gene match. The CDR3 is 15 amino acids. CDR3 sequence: CASSLASGGSYEQYF. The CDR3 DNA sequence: TGTGCCAGCAGCTTAGCTAGCGGGGGTTCCTACGAGCAGTACTTC.

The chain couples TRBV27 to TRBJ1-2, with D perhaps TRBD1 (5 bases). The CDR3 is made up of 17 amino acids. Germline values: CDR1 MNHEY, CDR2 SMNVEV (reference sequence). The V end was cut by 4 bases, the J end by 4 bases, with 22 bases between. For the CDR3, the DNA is TGTGCCAGCAGTTCGACTTGGGGGTCCAGGGAGATCTATGGCTACACCTTC. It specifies CASSSTWGSREIYGYTF.

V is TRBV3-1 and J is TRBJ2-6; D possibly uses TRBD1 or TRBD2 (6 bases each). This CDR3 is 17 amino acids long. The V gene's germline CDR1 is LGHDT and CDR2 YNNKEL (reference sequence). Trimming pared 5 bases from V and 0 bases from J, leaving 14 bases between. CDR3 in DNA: TGTGCCAGCAGCACTGAAACGGGGGCCTCTGGGGCCAACGTCCTGACTTTC. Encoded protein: CASSTETGASGANVLTF.

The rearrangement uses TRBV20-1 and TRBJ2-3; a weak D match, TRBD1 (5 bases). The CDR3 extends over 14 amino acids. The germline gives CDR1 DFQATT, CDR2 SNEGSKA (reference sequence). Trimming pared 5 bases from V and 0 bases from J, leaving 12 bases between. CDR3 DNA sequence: TGCAGTGCTGTCCCAGGGTCTAGCACAGATACGCAGTATTTT. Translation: CSAVPGSSTDTQYF.

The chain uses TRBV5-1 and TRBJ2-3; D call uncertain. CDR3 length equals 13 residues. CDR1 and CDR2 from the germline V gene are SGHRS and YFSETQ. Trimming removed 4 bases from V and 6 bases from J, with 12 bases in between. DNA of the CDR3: TGCGCCAGCAGCCCCCCCACACCCGATACGCAGTATTTT. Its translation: CASSPPTPDTQYF.

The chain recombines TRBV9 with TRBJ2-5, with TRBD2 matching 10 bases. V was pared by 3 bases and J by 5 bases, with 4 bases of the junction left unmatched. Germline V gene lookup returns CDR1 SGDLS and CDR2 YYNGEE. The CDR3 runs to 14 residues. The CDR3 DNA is TGTGCCAGCAGCGCCACTAGCGGGGCCGAGACCCAGTACTTC. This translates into CASSATSGAETQYF. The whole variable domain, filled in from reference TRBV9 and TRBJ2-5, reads DSGVTQTPKHLITATGQRVTLRCSPRSGDLSVYWYQQSLDQGLQFLIQYYNGEERAKGNILERFSAQQFPDLHSELNLSSLELGDSALYFCASSATSGAETQYFGPGTRLLVL.

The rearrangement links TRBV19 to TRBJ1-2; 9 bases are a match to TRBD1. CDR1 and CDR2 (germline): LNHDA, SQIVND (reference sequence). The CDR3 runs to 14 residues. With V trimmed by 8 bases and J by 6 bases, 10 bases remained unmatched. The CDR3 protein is CASEGQGLEDGYTF. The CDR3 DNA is TGTGCCAGTGAAGGACAGGGGCTCGAAGATGGCTACACCTTC.

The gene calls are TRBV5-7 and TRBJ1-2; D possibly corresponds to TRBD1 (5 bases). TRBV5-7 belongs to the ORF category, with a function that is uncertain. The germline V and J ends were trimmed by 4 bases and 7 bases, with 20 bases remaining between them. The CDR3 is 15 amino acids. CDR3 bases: TGTGCCAGCAGCCGAGTAGGGGTGGGGATTGGTGGCTACACCTTC. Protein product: CASSRVGVGIGGYTF.